This section outlines one T cell receptor (beta chain) sequence together with its context. The target antigen is unknown. Using immunoSEQ multiplex PCR, the repertoire was profiled, and TCRdb retains in-frame clones only, with some absent. The repertoire holds tens of thousands of clones, with approximately 85% as singletons. The sample originates from a study of T cell responses to AZD1222 COVID-19 vaccine. Study-wide results and caveats: There were vaccine-associated CD4 TCRs across spike, dominant at 160-218 and 743-854. Two AZD1222 doses significantly raised spike-specific TCR breadth and depth over controls.

The sequence derives from an adult in good health. The source material was peripheral blood, sampled on day 0 of AZD1222 vaccination.

CDR3 in amino acids: CASSMGAHPGTDTQYF. The CDR3 DNA is TGTGCCAGTAGTATGGGGGCCCACCCGGGGACAGATACGCAGTATTTT. This chain connects TRBV19 to TRBJ2-3, with D possibly TRBD1 on 6 matching bases. Germline lookup yields CDR1 LNHDA and CDR2 SQIVND (reference sequence). The CDR3 sequence is 16 residues long. The germline V and J ends were trimmed by 3 bases and 3 bases, with 16 bases remaining between them.